The 8 T cell receptor beta chains presented below share a single source sample, sequenced in a study of cytomegalovirus exposure and HLA in healthy donors. Use of 60 Vbeta and 13 Jbeta primers characterized the PCR. Libraries were prepared by immunoSEQ multiplex PCR; TCRdb keeps only in-frame clonotypes and omits some of them. The repertoire includes some 130,000 clones, 65% to 70% of them detected once, and roughly 1.7% sits in the top ten. The sequenced sample was PBMCs. These receptor sequences come from a human donor in good health.

CDR3 in amino acids: CASSFLGPEAFF. CDR3 DNA sequence: TGTGCCAGCAGCTTTCTAGGCCCTGAAGCTTTCTTT. The rearrangement joins TRBV7-8 to TRBJ1-1, with D unresolved. From germline, CDR1 is SGHVS and CDR2 FQNEAQ. The CDR3 covers 12 residues. V lost 3 bases to trimming and J lost 6 bases, with 8 bases between them.

V usage is TRBV5-3 and J usage is TRBJ2-5, with D tentatively TRBD2 (6 bases). TRBV5-3 belongs to the ORF category, with a function that is uncertain. V was shortened by 4 bases and J by 3 bases, with 22 bases between the two germline ends. This CDR3 contains 17 residues. CDR3 in amino acids: CARSLNRDPGGKETQYF. The CDR3 DNA sequence: TGTGCCAGAAGCCTAAACCGGGACCCCGGAGGGAAAGAGACCCAGTACTTC.

The chain employs TRBV27 and TRBJ2-1; 11 bases match TRBD2. CDR3 length equals 17 residues. Germline-derived CDR1 and CDR2 are MNHEY and SMNVEV (reference sequence). V lost 2 bases and J lost 5; bases outside the gene matches: 8. The chain's CDR3 is CASSLTSGRRPNNEQFF. CDR3 nucleotide sequence: TGTGCCAGCAGTTTAACTAGCGGGAGAAGACCCAACAATGAGCAGTTCTTC.

The V gene is TRBV4-3, the J gene TRBJ2-7; TRBD2 matches 13 bases. This CDR3 contains 17 residues. Germline V gives CDR1 LGHNA, CDR2 YSLEER. The J segment lost 7 bases and the V segment lost 3 bases, leaving 12 bases of the junction unmatched. CDR3 DNA sequence: TGCGCCAGCAGCCATTCCCGGACTAGCGGGAGTATAGGAGAGCAGTACTTC. Translation: CASSHSRTSGSIGEQYF.

The CDR3 coding sequence is TGTGCCAGCAGTGAGGGGACTAGCGGGCCCTACAATGAGCAGTTCTTC. This translates into CASSEGTSGPYNEQFF. V gene TRBV6-1 combines with J gene TRBJ2-1; TRBD2 aligns across 12 bases. The CDR3 sequence is 16 residues long. Germline V gene data show CDR1 as MNHNS and CDR2 as SASEGT. V trimming: 3 bases; J trimming: 2 bases; junction bases outside the gene matches: 2.

This chain connects TRBV9 to TRBJ2-7, with D maybe TRBD2 (6 bases). This CDR3 region has 15 residues. Between the trimmed V and J ends, which lost 0 bases and 0 bases, there was a span of 10 bases. Germline CDR1 is SGDLS and CDR2 is YYNGEE. The CDR3 here is CASSVGAGSSYEQYF. The CDR3 coding sequence is TGTGCCAGCAGCGTAGGGGCGGGAAGCTCCTACGAGCAGTACTTC.

The chain links TRBV7-9 to TRBJ2-5; 8 bases agree with TRBD1. Germline V CDR1 and CDR2: SEHNR, FQNEAQ (reference sequence). CDR3 length: 15 residues. V trimming: 5 bases; J trimming: 0 bases; junction bases outside the gene matches: 5. The CDR3 region is CASSHPDRDQETQYF. In nucleotides, the CDR3 is TGTGCCAGCAGCCACCCGGACAGGGACCAAGAGACCCAGTACTTC.

CDR3 sequence (DNA): TGTGCCAGCAGCTTATGGACAAGGGGCACTGAAGCTTTCTTT. Its protein product is CASSLWTRGTEAFF. V usage is TRBV11-2 and J usage is TRBJ1-1; maybe TRBD1 (5 bases). The germline gives CDR1 SGHAT, CDR2 FQNNGV. The CDR3 is 14 residues long. Trimming removed 2 bases at V and 4 bases at J, with 11 bases between. The full variable domain, completed using reference TRBV11-2 and TRBJ1-1, is EAGVAQSPRYKIIEKRQSVAFWCNPISGHATLYWYQQILGQGPKLLIQFQNNGVVDDSQLPKDRFSAERLKGVDSTLKIQPAKLEDSAVYLCASSLWTRGTEAFFGQGTRLTVV.